The 24 T cell receptor beta chains below come from one sample, sequenced in a study of cytomegalovirus exposure and HLA in healthy donors. The PCR ran on 60 Vbeta and 13 Jbeta primers. The data were produced by immunoSEQ multiplex PCR, yet TCRdb's version contains in-frame clones alone and is incomplete. The sample has about 120,000 clones; about 72% are singletons. The sample taken for sequencing was PBMCs. These receptors were collected from a man aged 30 to 39 in good health and CMV-seropositive.

This chain links TRBV6-4 with TRBJ2-3; D not certain. V lost 0 bases and J 0 bases, leaving 7 bases between the germline ends. CDR3 length: 15 amino acids. CDR1 and CDR2 from the germline V gene are MRHNA and SNTAGT. CDR3 in amino acids: CASSDSGSSTDTQYF. Written as DNA, the CDR3 is TGTGCCAGCAGTGACTCGGGCTCTAGCACAGATACGCAGTATTTT.

The CDR3 loop is CSVDSGRRTGELFF. The CDR3 coding sequence is TGCAGCGTTGATAGCGGGCGGCGCACCGGGGAGCTGTTTTTT. The gene calls are TRBV29-1 and TRBJ2-2; 7 bases agree with TRBD2. Germline CDR1 and CDR2: SQVTM and ANQGSEA. Trimming cost V 3 bases and J 4 bases; bases outside gene matches: 5. This CDR3 region has 14 residues.

A single count supports this clone. The chain joins TRBV5-8 to TRBJ1-2; possibly TRBD1 for D (5 bases). V dropped 0 bases and J dropped 4 bases, with 10 bases sitting between them. The germline CDR1 and CDR2 sequences are SGHTS and YDEGEE. The CDR3 contains 14 residues. DNA for the CDR3: TGTGCCAGCAGCTTGGTGACAGAACTCTATGGCTACACCTTC. This translates into CASSLVTELYGYTF.

The V gene is TRBV19, the J gene TRBJ2-7; D perhaps matches TRBD1 (6 bases). This CDR3 has 14 amino acids. The V end lost 6 bases, the J end lost 3 bases, and 15 bases lay between the germline ends. Germline CDR1 reads LNHDA; CDR2 reads SQIVND (reference sequence). This CDR3 reads CASSPVGRGYEQYF. CDR3 DNA: TGTGCCAGTAGCCCGGTCGGCAGGGGCTACGAGCAGTACTTC.

V and J are TRBV11-2 and TRBJ2-7; 7 bases fit TRBD1. Germline V gene data show CDR1 as SGHAT and CDR2 as FQNNGV. With 5 bases clipped from V and 3 bases from J, the junction kept 13 bases outside the gene matches. The CDR3 totals 16 residues. The CDR3 nucleotides are TGTGCCAGCAGCCCCTCGTTTGGGACAGAGAACTACGAGCAGTACTTC. Translating it yields CASSPSFGTENYEQYF.

The rearrangement uses TRBV13 and TRBJ1-1, with 8 bases matching TRBD1. The CDR3 loop spans 16 amino acids. Germline V gene data show CDR1 as PRHDT and CDR2 as FYEKMQ (reference sequence). Losses at the gene ends were 5 bases for V and 2 bases for J; bases not matched to a gene: 10. The CDR3 sequence is CASSPSNRGFNTEAFF. For the CDR3, the DNA is TGTGCCAGCAGCCCAAGCAACAGGGGGTTTAACACTGAAGCTTTCTTT.

This clone was observed a single time. The genes are TRBV4-2 and TRBJ1-5, with TRBD1 identical over 7 bases. The CDR3 is 17 amino acids. J gave up 1 base and V 3 bases, and 9 bases lay outside the gene matches. Germline V CDR1 and CDR2: LGHNA, YNFKEQ. This chain's CDR3 is CASSQDSGTESNQPQHF. The CDR3 region has the DNA TGTGCCAGCAGCCAGGATTCCGGGACAGAGAGCAATCAGCCCCAGCATTTT.

The V call is TRBV27, the J call TRBJ1-5; D perhaps matches TRBD1 (6 bases). The CDR3 has 14 amino acids. Trimming cost V 3 bases and J 4 bases, with 10 bases left between them. Germline CDR1 is MNHEY and CDR2 is SMNVEV (reference sequence). The CDR3, as DNA: TGTGCCAGCAGTTTTTTTCAGGGGAATCAGCCCCAGCATTTT. Translation gives CASSFFQGNQPQHF.

The chain carries TRBV2 and TRBJ2-3; D remains ambiguous. Trimming cost V 7 bases and J 10 bases, with 9 bases left between them. CDR3 length: 10 residues. Germline assignment: CDR1 SNHLY and CDR2 FYNNEI. CDR3 sequence: CASMTLAQYF. The CDR3 DNA follows: TGTGCCAGCATGACACTTGCGCAGTATTTT.

This chain links TRBV15 with TRBJ1-2; D is ambiguous. The CDR3 sequence is 14 residues long. V gave up 4 bases and J gave up 0 bases, with 9 bases separating them. CDR1 is LNHNV and CDR2 is YYDKDF in the germline V gene (reference sequence). This CDR3 is CATSNRRSNYGYTF. CDR3 in DNA: TGTGCCACCAGCAACAGACGATCTAACTATGGCTACACCTTC. The full variable domain, completed using reference TRBV15 and TRBJ1-2, is DAMVIQNPRYQVTQFGKPVTLSCSQTLNHNVMYWYQQKSSQAPKLLFHYYDKDFNNEADTPDNFQSRRPNTSFCFLDIRSPGLGDTAMYLCATSNRRSNYGYTFGSGTRLTVV.

The chain combines TRBV30 with TRBJ2-1; TRBD2 aligns across 11 bases. In germline, CDR1 is GTSNPN, CDR2 SVGIG (reference sequence). V shed 5 bases, J shed 6 bases, and the junction held 6 bases outside the gene matches. There are 14 residues in the CDR3. The DNA of the CDR3 is TGTGCCTGGGGAACTAGCGGGAGCTGCAATGAGCAGTTCTTC. It encodes CAWGTSGSCNEQFF.

V and J are TRBV5-1 and TRBJ1-4; 7 nucleotides match TRBD1. V shed 0 bases, J shed 0 bases, and the junction held 5 bases outside the gene matches. The CDR3 sequence is 17 residues long. Germline CDR1 SGHRS, CDR2 YFSETQ. CDR3 amino acids: CASSLGGTDATNEKLFF. DNA for the CDR3: TGCGCCAGCAGCTTGGGCGGGACAGATGCAACTAATGAAAAACTGTTTTTT. The variable domain in full, with the rest retrieved from reference TRBV5-1 and TRBJ1-4, is KAGVTQTPRYLIKTRGQQVTLSCSPISGHRSVSWYQQTPGQGLQFLFEYFSETQRNKGNFPGRFSGRQFSNSRSEMNVSTLELGDSALYLCASSLGGTDATNEKLFFGSGTQLSVL.

As for this clone: Mismatch with germline at one junction end may stem from a read error. The chain is built from TRBV7-9 and TRBJ2-3; 12 nucleotides agree with TRBD2. The CDR3 runs 16 residues. CDR1 is SEHNR, CDR2 FQNEAQ, per germline (reference sequence). The CDR3 loop reads CSSSLGGLAGADTQYF. The CDR3 DNA reads TGTTCCAGCAGCTTAGGGGGACTAGCGGGTGCAGATACGCAGTATTTT.

This clone was observed once. The rearrangement uses TRBV27 and TRBJ2-1; 8 bases fit TRBD2. J lost 10 bases, V lost 6 bases, and 5 bases had no gene match. This CDR3 region has 12 residues. Germline V gene lookup returns CDR1 MNHEY and CDR2 SMNVEV (reference sequence). The CDR3 DNA follows: TGTGCCAGCAGGCCTGTAGCGGGAGAGCAGTTCTTC. Protein sequence: CASRPVAGEQFF.

V is TRBV5-5 and J is TRBJ1-5, with 12 nucleotides matching TRBD1. This CDR3 is 15 amino acids long. V lost 4 bases and J lost 5; bases outside the gene matches: 4. The V gene's germline CDR1 is SGHKS and CDR2 YYEKEE (reference sequence). CDR3 sequence reads: CASSRGQGADQPQHF. CDR3 coding DNA: TGTGCCAGCAGCAGGGGACAGGGGGCTGATCAGCCCCAGCATTTT.

The V and J genes are TRBV5-6 and TRBJ2-5; 12 bases map to TRBD2. V was clipped by 2 bases and J by 4 bases; unmatched bases: 9. CDR3 length: 17 residues. Germline-derived CDR1 and CDR2 are SGHDT and YYEEEE. The DNA for the CDR3 is TGTGCCAGCAGCTTAGATCTAGCGGGAGGGCCAGGAGAGACCCAGTACTTC. This encodes CASSLDLAGGPGETQYF. The variable domain in full, with the rest retrieved from reference TRBV5-6 and TRBJ2-5, is DAGVTQSPTHLIKTRGQQVTLRCSPKSGHDTVSWYQQALGQGPQFIFQYYEEEERQRGNFPDRFSGHQFPNYSSELNVNALLLGDSALYLCASSLDLAGGPGETQYFGPGTRLLVL.

This clone was observed once. Its ends do not fully match the called genes, so a read error is possible. The rearrangement links TRBV7-7 to TRBJ2-5; 10 bases match TRBD2. The CDR3 length is 16 residues. Germline V gene lookup returns CDR1 SSHAT and CDR2 FNYEAQ (reference sequence). The CDR3 sequence: CASSGSTSGPGETQYF. CDR3 in DNA: TGTGCTAGCAGCGGGTCGACTAGCGGGCCTGGGGAGACCCAGTACTTC.

This clone was seen a handful of times. This chain connects TRBV12-5 to TRBJ2-2, with 7 bases matching TRBD1. After removal of 6 bases from V and 7 bases from J, the junction contained 14 bases not matched to a gene. The CDR3 runs to 16 residues. CDR1 and CDR2 (germline): LGHNT, FRNRAP. The CDR3 region is CASGGTMDRKHGELFF. CDR3 DNA sequence: TGTGCTAGTGGGGGAACGATGGACAGGAAACACGGGGAGCTGTTTTTT. Full variable domain (missing parts from reference TRBV12-5 and TRBJ2-2): DARVTQTPRHKVTEMGQEVTMRCQPILGHNTVFWYRQTMMQGLELLAYFRNRAPLDDSGMPKDRFSAEMPDATLATLKIQPSEPRDSAVYFCASGGTMDRKHGELFFGEGSRLTVL.

The CDR3 loop reads CASSVGAGDTGELFF. The CDR3 DNA sequence: TGTGCCAGCAGCGTAGGTGCAGGGGACACCGGGGAGCTGTTTTTT. V gene TRBV9 combines with J gene TRBJ2-2, with D perhaps matching TRBD1 (6 bases). Per the germline V gene, CDR1 is SGDLS and CDR2 is YYNGEE. V lost 0 bases to trimming and J lost 3 bases, with 9 bases between them. The CDR3 is 15 residues long.

The V and J genes are TRBV18 and TRBJ2-2; 8 bases align to TRBD1. Germline CDR1 KGHSH, CDR2 LQKENI. Trimming at V came to 2 bases and at J to 4 bases, leaving 6 bases not matched to a gene. The CDR3 is made up of 16 amino acids. The CDR3 spells CASSPLRTGITGELFF. The CDR3 nucleotides read TGTGCCAGCTCACCATTGAGGACAGGGATCACCGGGGAGCTGTTTTTT.

The chain has TRBV5-1 and TRBJ1-4; no clear D. V lost 4 bases to trimming and J lost 3 bases, with 10 bases between them. CDR3 length: 14 amino acids. Looked up from germline, CDR1 is SGHRS and CDR2 is YFSETQ. CDR3 DNA sequence: TGCGCCAGCAGCGATCGAAGAGCTAATGAAAAACTGTTTTTT. Its translation: CASSDRRANEKLFF.

This clone was counted a few times. The chain has TRBV6-1 and TRBJ2-3; weak D call: TRBD2 (5 bases). The CDR3 totals 13 residues. Germline V gene lookup returns CDR1 MNHNS and CDR2 SASEGT. With 4 bases removed from V and 5 bases from J, the gap between germline ends came to 10 bases. The CDR3 protein is CASSAERVDTQYF. The DNA of the CDR3 is TGTGCCAGCAGTGCGGAGAGGGTAGATACGCAGTATTTT.

In its sample, this clone was seen a few times. The chain recombines TRBV5-4 with TRBJ2-3, with 7 bases aligning to TRBD2. The CDR3 is made up of 15 amino acids. Germline lookup yields CDR1 SGHNT and CDR2 YYREEE (reference sequence). With V trimmed by 3 bases and J by 0 bases, 4 bases remained unmatched. The CDR3 coding sequence is TGTGCCAGCAGCTATAGCGGGTCTAGCACAGATACGCAGTATTTT. Translation gives CASSYSGSSTDTQYF.

This chain uses TRBV5-1 with TRBJ1-6, with D unclear. V was trimmed by 4 bases and J by 8 bases, leaving 13 bases between them. The germline CDR1 and CDR2 sequences are SGHRS and YFSETQ. The CDR3 is 14 amino acids. Written as DNA, the CDR3 is TGCGCCAGCAGCCCTGACGGAGTACATTCACCCCTCCACTTT. As protein: CASSPDGVHSPLHF.